This TCR beta chain was sequenced in a study of CD4 T cells in relation to SARS-CoV-2 and coronaviruses. This table comes from immunoSEQ multiplex PCR, and its TCRdb copy is limited to in-frame clones, with some not included. Seen here are around 20,000 clones, about 76% observed once, and the top ten hold 30%. Germline-derived CDR1 and CDR2 are SGHRS and YFSETQ. This CDR3 spans 15 amino acids. V was clipped by 3 bases and J by 6 bases, with 18 bases between them. In its sample, this clone was seen a few times. Its antigen is undetermined. Unexposed donor CD4+ T cells date from 2011-2018, before the COVID-19 pandemic. Isolation of CD4+ T cells took place after 10 days in culture.

The rearrangement links TRBV5-1 to TRBJ1-1, with a possible D match to TRBD1 (6 bases). The specimen was CD4+ T cells from PBMCs, cultured in vitro. The origin of this receptor is a human donor in good health. CDR3 loop: CASSSGRGAGAEAFF. The CDR3, as DNA: TGCGCCAGCAGCTCTGGGCGGGGGGCTGGGGCTGAAGCTTTCTTT.